This T cell receptor beta chain was captured in a study of blood T cell repertoires in COVID-19. At the level of the study: Sites in the United States, Italy and Spain provided acute and convalescent COVID-19 samples. T cells, B-cell-depleted T cells, or PBMCs supplied cDNA or gDNA.

The CDR3 totals 14 residues. V lost 0 bases to trimming and J lost 1 base, with 7 bases between them. Germline CDR1 LGHDT, CDR2 YNNKEL (reference sequence). A single count supports this clone. In the authors' methods: Estimation of nucleated cell counts relied on the amplification of reference gene primers. TCRdb keeps only in-frame clones here, not all; method: immunoSEQ multiplex PCR. For V, J and clone size, that table is used; D and trimming come from the DNA. Found here are 90,000 to 120,000 clones, around 90% of them singletons; the top ten hold roughly 1.2%. Material: peripheral blood. The V and J genes are TRBV3-1 (or the pseudogene TRBV3-2) and TRBJ2-7; a weak D match, TRBD1 (5 bases). This TCR derives from a woman aged 25 to 45 with acute or convalescent COVID-19. Written as DNA, the CDR3 is TGTGCCAGCAGCCAAGATGCAGGGTCCTACGAGCAGTACTTC. Encoded protein: CASSQDAGSYEQYF.